A selection of T cell receptor beta chains follows, all from one sample in a study of blood T cell repertoires in COVID-19. Clones were read by immunoSEQ multiplex PCR, and TCRdb kept only the in-frame ones, dropping some. In the table there are tens of thousands of clones, about nine tenths of which are singletons. Sequences were obtained from peripheral blood. Source of these receptors: a human donor in a cohort sampled during active COVID-19. Each CDR3 is given without its conserved first and last residue. Fields, in order: D gene, V gene, CDR3 protein. A D gene is named only where the DNA matches it firmly.

>-|TRBV12-5
ASAPPGAISGELF
>TRBD1|TRBV4-1
ASSQPGGTGMWEQY
>TRBD1|TRBV5-5
ASSSGGKLF
>TRBD1|TRBV6-5
ASMRQGTYEQY
>-|TRBV5-5
ASDGGSGATQY
>TRBD1|TRBV5-1
ASSQWDRENEKLF
>TRBD2|TRBV3-1/TRBV3-2
ASSLRLAKEQY
>-|TRBV19
ASSTAGHGGYT
>-|TRBV6-5
ASNLAGNTGELF
>TRBD2|TRBV6-5
ASSLSGSYEQY
>-|TRBV11-2
ASSFLPSQNTEAF
>-|TRBV3-1/TRBV3-2
ASSQGEYTLY